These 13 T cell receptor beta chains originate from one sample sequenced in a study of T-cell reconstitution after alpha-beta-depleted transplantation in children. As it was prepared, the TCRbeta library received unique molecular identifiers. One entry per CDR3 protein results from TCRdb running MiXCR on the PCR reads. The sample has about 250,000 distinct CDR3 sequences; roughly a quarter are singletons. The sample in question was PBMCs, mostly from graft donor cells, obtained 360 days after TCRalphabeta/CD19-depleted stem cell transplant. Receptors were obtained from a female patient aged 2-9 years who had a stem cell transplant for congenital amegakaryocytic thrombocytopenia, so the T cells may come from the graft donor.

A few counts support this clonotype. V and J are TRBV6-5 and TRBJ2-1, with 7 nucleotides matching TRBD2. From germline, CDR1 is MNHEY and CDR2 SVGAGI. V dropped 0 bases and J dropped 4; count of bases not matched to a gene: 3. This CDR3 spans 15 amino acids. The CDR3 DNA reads TGTGCCAGCAGTTACTCGTCTAGCGGATACAATGAGCAGTTCTTC. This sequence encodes CASSYSSSGYNEQFF.

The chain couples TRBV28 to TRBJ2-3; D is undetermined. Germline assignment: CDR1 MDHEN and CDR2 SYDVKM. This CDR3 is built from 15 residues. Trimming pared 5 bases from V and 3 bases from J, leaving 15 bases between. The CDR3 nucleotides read TGTGCCAGCAGTCACCAGTCGGCTCCTACAGATACGCAGTATTTT. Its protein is CASSHQSAPTDTQYF.

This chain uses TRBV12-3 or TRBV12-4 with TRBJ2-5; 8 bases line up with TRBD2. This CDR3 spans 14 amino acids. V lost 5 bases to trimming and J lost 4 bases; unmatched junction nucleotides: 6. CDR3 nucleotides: TGTGCCAGCAGTCGGGGCGGGGGGCTAGAGACCCAGTACTTC. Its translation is CASSRGGGLETQYF.

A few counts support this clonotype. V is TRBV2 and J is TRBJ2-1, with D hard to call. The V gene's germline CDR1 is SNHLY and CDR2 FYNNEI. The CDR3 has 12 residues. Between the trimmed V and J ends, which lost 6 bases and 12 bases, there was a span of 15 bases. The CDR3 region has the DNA TGTGCCAGCAGCGACTGGACGGAGACGCAGTTCTTC. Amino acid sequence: CASSDWTETQFF.

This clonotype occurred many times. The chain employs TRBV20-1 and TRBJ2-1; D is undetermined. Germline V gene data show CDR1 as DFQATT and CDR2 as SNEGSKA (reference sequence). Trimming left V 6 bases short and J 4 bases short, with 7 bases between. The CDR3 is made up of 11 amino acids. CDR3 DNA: TGCAGTGCCAAGGATTACAATGAGCAGTTCTTC. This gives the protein CSAKDYNEQFF.

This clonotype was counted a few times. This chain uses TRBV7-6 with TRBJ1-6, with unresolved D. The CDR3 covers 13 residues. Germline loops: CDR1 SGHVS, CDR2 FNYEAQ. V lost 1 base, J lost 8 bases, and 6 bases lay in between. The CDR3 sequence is CASSLGPDSPLHF. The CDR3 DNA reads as TGTGCCAGCAGCTTAGGTCCCGATTCACCCCTCCACTTT.

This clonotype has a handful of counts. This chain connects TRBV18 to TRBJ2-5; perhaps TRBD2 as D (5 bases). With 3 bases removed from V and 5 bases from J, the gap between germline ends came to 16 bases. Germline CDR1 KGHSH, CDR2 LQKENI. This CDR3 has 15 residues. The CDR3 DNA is TGTGCCAGCTCACCTTCATCAGAGGGCCGGGAGACCCAGTACTTC. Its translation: CASSPSSEGRETQYF. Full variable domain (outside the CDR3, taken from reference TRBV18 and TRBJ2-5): NAGVMQNPRHLVRRRGQEARLRCSPMKGHSHVYWYRQLPEEGLKFMVYLQKENIIDESGMPKERFSAEFPKEGPSILRIQQVVRGDSAAYFCASSPSSEGRETQYFGPGTRLLVL.

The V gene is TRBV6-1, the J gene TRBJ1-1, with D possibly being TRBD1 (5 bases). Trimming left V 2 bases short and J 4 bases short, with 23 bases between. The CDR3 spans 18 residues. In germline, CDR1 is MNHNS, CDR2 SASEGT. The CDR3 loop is CASSEIMGATSGPTEAFF. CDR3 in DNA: TGTGCCAGCAGTGAAATTATGGGTGCAACTTCGGGACCCACTGAAGCTTTCTTT.

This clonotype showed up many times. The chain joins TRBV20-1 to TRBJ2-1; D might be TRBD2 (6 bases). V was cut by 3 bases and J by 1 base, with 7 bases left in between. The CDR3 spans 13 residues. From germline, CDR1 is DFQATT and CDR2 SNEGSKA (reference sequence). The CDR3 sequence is CSASGSSYNEQFF. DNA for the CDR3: TGCAGTGCTAGCGGGAGTTCCTACAATGAGCAGTTCTTC.

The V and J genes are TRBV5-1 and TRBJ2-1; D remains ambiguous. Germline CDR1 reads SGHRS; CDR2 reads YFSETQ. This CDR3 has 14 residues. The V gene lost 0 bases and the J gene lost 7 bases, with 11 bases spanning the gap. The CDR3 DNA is TGCGCCAGCAGCTTGGGTGCAAACGGAAATGAGCAGTTCTTC. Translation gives CASSLGANGNEQFF.

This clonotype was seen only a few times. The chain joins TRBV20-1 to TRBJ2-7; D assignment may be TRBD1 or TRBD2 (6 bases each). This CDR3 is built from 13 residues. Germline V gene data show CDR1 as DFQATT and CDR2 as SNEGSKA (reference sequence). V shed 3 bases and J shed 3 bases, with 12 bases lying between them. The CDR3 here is CSASDGGLYEQYF. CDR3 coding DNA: TGCAGTGCTAGTGACGGGGGCCTCTACGAGCAGTACTTC.

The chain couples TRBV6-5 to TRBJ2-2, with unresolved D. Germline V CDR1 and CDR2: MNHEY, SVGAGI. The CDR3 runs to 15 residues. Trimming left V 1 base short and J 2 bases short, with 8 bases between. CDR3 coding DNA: TGTGCCAGCAGTTACTTCGCATTTAACACCGGGGAGCTGTTTTTT. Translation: CASSYFAFNTGELFF.

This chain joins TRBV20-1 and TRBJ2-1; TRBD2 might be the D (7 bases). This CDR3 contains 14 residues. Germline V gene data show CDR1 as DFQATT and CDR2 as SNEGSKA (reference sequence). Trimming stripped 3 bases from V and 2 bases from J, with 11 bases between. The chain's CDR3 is CSARRGGAYNEQFF. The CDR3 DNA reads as TGCAGTGCTAGGAGAGGGGGGGCCTACAATGAGCAGTTCTTC.